Presented here are 9 T cell receptor beta chains from one specimen sequenced in a study of siplizumab effects on memory and regulatory T cells. Sequenced by immunoSEQ multiplex PCR; TCRdb stores in-frame clones only, minus some. The sample has 85,000 to 130,000 clones; 93% are singletons. Sequenced input: Tregs sorted from blood. Receptor source: a human donor in good health.

This rearrangement joins TRBV30 to TRBJ1-1; D is possibly TRBD1 (5 bases). The CDR3 totals 12 residues. V lost 3 bases, J lost 11 bases, and 16 bases lay in between. From germline, CDR1 is GTSNPN and CDR2 SVGIG (reference sequence). The CDR3 DNA follows: TGTGCCTGGAGGCCCCCAGGGTTCCGGGCTTTCTTT. Encoded protein: CAWRPPGFRAFF.

The chain employs TRBV5-5 and TRBJ2-7; 9 bases agree with TRBD1. Trimming removed 1 base from V and 3 bases from J; junction bases left unmatched: 17. This CDR3 has 19 amino acids. Germline values: CDR1 SGHKS, CDR2 YYEKEE (reference sequence). CDR3 DNA sequence: TGTGCCAGCAGCTTGACCCGGGACAGGGTCCCCCGATTCCACTACGAGCAGTACTTC. The encoded protein is CASSLTRDRVPRFHYEQYF.

The chain uses TRBV6-1 and TRBJ2-1; D ambiguous. Looked up from germline, CDR1 is MNHNS and CDR2 is SASEGT. The CDR3 is made up of 13 amino acids. Trimming took 5 bases from V and 4 from J, leaving 9 bases between them. The CDR3 DNA sequence: TGTGCCAGCAGTATCTTGCGGTACAATGAGCAGTTCTTC. Amino acids: CASSILRYNEQFF.

V gene TRBV5-4 combines with J gene TRBJ2-1; D is unresolved. Germline V gene lookup returns CDR1 SGHNT and CDR2 YYREEE (reference sequence). CDR3 length: 12 residues. The V end was cut by 4 bases, the J end by 4 bases, with 6 bases between. The CDR3 nucleotides are TGTGCCAGCAGCCAAATATACAATGAGCAGTTCTTC. Translated: CASSQIYNEQFF.

The V call is TRBV18, the J call TRBJ2-1; perhaps TRBD1 as D (6 bases). CDR1 and CDR2 from the germline V gene are KGHSH and LQKENI. V was trimmed by 5 bases and J by 6 bases, leaving 17 bases between them. The CDR3 spans 15 residues. The chain's CDR3 is CASSSLFGRGNEQFF. Here the CDR3 DNA reads TGTGCCAGCTCATCGCTATTTGGCAGGGGCAATGAGCAGTTCTTC.

The chain has TRBV18 and TRBJ2-7; 7 bases map to TRBD2. Germline trimming cut 4 bases from V and 3 bases from J; bases unmatched to any gene: 9. The germline V gene has CDR1 KGHSH and CDR2 LQKENI. The CDR3 runs 15 residues. As DNA, the CDR3 is TGTGCCAGCTCACAAGGACTAGGAGTTAACTACGAGCAGTACTTC. Translating it yields CASSQGLGVNYEQYF.

The chain recombines TRBV5-5 with TRBJ2-7; D is unclear. Trimming removed 2 bases at V and 0 bases at J, with 6 bases between. The CDR3 consists of 13 residues. Germline CDR1 SGHKS, CDR2 YYEKEE (reference sequence). This CDR3 reads CASSLTYSYEQYF. In DNA form, the CDR3 reads TGTGCCAGCAGCTTAACCTACTCCTACGAGCAGTACTTC.

The chain joins TRBV7-6 to TRBJ2-7; D call uncertain. CDR3 length: 13 amino acids. CDR1 and CDR2 from the germline V gene are SGHVS and FNYEAQ. V lost 0 bases, J lost 2 bases, and 5 bases lay in between. For the CDR3, the DNA is TGTGCCAGCAGCTTAGCGTCCACCTACGAGCAGTACTTC. This encodes CASSLASTYEQYF.

The CDR3 DNA reads TGTGCCAGCAGTTACTCGATCGAGGGGGCCAAAAACATTCAGTACTTC. Amino acids: CASSYSIEGAKNIQYF. The chain uses TRBV6-6 and TRBJ2-4, with D possibly called TRBD1 or TRBD2 (5 bases each). CDR1 and CDR2 from the germline V gene are MNHNY and SVGAGI (reference sequence). The CDR3 has 16 amino acids. The germline V and J ends were trimmed by 0 bases and 1 base, with 10 bases remaining between them.